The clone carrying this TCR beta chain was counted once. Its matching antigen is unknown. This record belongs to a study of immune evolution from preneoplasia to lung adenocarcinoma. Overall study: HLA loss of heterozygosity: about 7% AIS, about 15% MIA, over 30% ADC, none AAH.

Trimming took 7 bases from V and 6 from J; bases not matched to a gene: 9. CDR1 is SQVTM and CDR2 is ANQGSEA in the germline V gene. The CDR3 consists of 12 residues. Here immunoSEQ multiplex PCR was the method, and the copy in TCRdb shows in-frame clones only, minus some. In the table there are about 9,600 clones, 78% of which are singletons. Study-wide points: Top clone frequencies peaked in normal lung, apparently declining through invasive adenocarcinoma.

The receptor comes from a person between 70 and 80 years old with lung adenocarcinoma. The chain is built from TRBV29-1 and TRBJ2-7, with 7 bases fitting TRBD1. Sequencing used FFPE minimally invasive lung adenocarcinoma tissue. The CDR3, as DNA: TGCAGCGGGGGACAGCCCACCGGCGAGCAGTACTTC. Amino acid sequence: CSGGQPTGEQYF.